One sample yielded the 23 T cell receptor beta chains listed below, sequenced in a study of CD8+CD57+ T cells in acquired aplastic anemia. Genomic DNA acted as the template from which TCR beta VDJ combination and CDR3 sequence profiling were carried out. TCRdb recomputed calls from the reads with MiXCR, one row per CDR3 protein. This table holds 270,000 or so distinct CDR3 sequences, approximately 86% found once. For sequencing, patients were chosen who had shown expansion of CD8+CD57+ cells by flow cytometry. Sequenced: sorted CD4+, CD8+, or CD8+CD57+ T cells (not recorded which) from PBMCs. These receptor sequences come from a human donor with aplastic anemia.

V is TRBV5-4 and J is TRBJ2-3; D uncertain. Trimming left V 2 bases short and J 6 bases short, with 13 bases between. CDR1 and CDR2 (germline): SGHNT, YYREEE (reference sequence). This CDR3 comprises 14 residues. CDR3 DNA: TGTGCCAGCAGCTTACAAAGAGGTCCCGATACGCAGTATTTT. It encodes CASSLQRGPDTQYF.

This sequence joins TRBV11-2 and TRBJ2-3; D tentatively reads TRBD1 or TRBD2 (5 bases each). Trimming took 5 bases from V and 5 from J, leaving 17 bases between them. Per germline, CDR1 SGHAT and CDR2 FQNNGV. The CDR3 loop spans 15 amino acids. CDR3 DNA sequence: TGTGCCAGCAGCCCGGGGTTTGGGGGAATAGATACGCAGTATTTT. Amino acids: CASSPGFGGIDTQYF.

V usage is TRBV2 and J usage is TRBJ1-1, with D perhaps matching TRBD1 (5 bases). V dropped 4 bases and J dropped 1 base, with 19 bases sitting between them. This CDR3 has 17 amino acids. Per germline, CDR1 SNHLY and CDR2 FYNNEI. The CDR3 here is CASSVWPRQSANTEAFF. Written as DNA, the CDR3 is TGTGCCAGCAGTGTTTGGCCGAGACAGTCGGCGAACACTGAAGCTTTCTTT.

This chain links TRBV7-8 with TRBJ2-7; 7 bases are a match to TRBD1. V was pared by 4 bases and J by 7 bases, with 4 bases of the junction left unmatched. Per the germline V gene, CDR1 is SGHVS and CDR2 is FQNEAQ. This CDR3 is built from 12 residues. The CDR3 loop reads CASSWDSLEQYF. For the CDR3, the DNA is TGTGCCAGCAGCTGGGACAGCCTAGAGCAGTACTTC.

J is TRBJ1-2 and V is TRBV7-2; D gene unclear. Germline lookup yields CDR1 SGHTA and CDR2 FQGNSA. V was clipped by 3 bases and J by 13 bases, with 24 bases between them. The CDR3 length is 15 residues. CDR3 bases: TGTGCCAGCAGCTTGACTAGGGTCAATGAGCATGTCTTCACCTTC. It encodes CASSLTRVNEHVFTF.

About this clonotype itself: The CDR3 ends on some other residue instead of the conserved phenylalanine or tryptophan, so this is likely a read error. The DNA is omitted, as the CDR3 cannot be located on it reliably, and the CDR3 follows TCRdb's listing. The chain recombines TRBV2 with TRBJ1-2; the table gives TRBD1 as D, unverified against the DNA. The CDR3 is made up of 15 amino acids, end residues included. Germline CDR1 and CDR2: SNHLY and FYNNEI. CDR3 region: CASGGGGTDTQYFTL.

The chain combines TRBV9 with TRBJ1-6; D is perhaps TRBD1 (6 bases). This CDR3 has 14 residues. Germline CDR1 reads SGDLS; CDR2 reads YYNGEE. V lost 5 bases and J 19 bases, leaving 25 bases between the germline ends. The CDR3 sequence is CASSLGGSSTAPHF. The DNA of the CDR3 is TGTGCCAGCAGTTTAGGGGGGTCGAGCACAGCCCCGCACTTT.

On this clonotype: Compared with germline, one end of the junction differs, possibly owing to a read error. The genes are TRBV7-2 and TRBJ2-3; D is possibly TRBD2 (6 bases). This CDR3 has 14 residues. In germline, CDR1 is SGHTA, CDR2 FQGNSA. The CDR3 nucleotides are TGTGCCAGCAGCTTAGCGGGAGGTAACTATGCGCAGTCCTTT. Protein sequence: CASSLAGGNYAQSF.

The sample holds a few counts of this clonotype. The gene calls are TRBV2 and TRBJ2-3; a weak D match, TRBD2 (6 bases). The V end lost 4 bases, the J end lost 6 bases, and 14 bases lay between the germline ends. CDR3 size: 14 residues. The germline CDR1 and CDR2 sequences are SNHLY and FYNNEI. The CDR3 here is CASSGVGGADTQYF. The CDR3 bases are TGTGCCAGCAGTGGGGTGGGGGGTGCCGATACGCAGTATTTT.

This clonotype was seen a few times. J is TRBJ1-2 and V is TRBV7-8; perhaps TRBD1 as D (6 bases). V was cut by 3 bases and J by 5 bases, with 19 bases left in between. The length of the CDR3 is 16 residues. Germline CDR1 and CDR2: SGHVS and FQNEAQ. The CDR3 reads CASSLEGGGVTYGYTF. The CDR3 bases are TGTGCCAGCAGCTTGGAGGGGGGCGGCGTCACGTATGGCTACACCTTC.

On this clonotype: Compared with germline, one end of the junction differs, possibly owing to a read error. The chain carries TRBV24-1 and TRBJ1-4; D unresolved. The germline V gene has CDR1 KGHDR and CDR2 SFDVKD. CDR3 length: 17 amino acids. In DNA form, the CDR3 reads TGTGCCACCAGTGGTTCTGGACTAGCGCAAAGTGGCACTGAGCAGTTTTTC. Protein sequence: CATSGSGLAQSGTEQFF.

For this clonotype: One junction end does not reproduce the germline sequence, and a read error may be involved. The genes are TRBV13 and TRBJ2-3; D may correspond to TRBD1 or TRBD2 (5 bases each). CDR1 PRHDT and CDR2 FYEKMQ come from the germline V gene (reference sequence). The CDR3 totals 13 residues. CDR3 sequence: CASRYRGRGTHYF. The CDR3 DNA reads TGTGCCAGCAGGTACCGGGGCAGAGGCACGCACTATTTT.

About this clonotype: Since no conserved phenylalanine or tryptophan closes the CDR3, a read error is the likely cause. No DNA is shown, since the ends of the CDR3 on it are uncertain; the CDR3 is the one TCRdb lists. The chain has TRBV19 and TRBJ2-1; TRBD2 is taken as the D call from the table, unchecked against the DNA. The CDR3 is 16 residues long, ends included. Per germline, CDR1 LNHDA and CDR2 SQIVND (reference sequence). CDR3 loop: CASSLGSGNGQEQYFV.

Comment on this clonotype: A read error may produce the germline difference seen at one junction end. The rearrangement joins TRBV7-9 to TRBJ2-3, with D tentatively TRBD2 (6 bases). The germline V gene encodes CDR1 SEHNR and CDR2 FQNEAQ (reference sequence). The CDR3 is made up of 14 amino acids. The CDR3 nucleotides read TGTGCCTGCGAGGTAGCGGCGTACCAAGATACGCAGTACTTT. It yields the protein CACEVAAYQDTQYF.

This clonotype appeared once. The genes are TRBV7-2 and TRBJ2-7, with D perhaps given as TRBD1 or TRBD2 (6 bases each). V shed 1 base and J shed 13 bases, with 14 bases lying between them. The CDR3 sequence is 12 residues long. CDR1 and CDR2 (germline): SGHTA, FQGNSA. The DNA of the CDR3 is TGTGCCAGCAGCTTAGGGGGGGCCCAGGATTACGTC. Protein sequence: CASSLGGAQDYV.

CDR3 residues: CASSFQGSGDSHEQFF. Here the CDR3 DNA reads TGTGCCAGCAGCTTTCAGGGAAGCGGCGATAGCCATGAGCAGTTCTTC. The rearrangement joins TRBV7-2 to TRBJ2-1; D may be TRBD1 or TRBD2 (5 bases each). Trimming cost V 3 bases and J 8 bases, with 20 bases left between them. The CDR3 loop spans 16 amino acids. Germline CDR1 is SGHTA and CDR2 is FQGNSA.

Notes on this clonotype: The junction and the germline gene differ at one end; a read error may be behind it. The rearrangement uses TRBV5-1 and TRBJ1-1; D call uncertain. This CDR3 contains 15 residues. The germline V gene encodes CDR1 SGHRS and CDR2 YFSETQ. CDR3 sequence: CASSLTRETHTEAFF. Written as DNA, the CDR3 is TGTGCCAGCAGCTTGACGCGAGAGACGCACACTGAAGCTTTCTTT.

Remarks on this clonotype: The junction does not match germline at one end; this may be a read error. The CDR3 spells CASSLAQGADRELFF. The CDR3 DNA reads as TGCGCCAGCAGCCTAGCTCAAGGAGCCGACAGGGAGCTGTTTTTT. The chain recombines TRBV7-8 with TRBJ2-2, with a possible D match to TRBD2 (5 bases). The CDR3 length is 15 residues. Germline assignment: CDR1 SGHVS and CDR2 FQNEAQ. Together with reference TRBV7-8 and TRBJ2-2, the CDR3 gives the full variable domain: GAGVSQSPRYKVAKRGQDVALRCDPISGHVSLFWYQQALGQGPEFLTYFQNEAQLDKSGLPSDRFFAERPEGSVSTLKIQRTQQEDSAVYLCASSLAQGADRELFFGEGSRLTVL.

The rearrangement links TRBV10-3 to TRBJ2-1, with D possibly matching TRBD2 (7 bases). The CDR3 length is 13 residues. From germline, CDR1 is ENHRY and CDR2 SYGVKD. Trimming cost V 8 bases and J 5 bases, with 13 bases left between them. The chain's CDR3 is CAIRQGGDNEQFF. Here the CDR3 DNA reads TGTGCCATCCGACAAGGGGGGGACAATGAGCAGTTCTTC.

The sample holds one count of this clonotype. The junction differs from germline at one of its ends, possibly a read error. The chain's CDR3 is CASSLDGKVNTEAFF. CDR3 DNA sequence: TGTGCCAGCAGCTTAGATGGGAAAGTGAACACCGAAGCTTTCTTT. The chain links TRBV9 to TRBJ1-1; no firm D call. The CDR3 is made up of 15 amino acids. CDR1 is SGDLS and CDR2 is YYNGEE in the germline V gene. The whole variable domain, filled in from reference TRBV9 and TRBJ1-1, reads DSGVTQTPKHLITATGQRVTLRCSPRSGDLSVYWYQQSLDQGLQFLIQYYNGEERAKGNILERFSAQQFPDLHSELNLSSLELGDSALYFCASSLDGKVNTEAFFGQGTRLTVV.

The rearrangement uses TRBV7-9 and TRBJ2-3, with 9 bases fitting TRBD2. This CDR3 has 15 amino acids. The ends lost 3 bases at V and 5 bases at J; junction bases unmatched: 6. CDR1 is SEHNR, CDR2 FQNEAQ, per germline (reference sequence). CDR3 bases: TGTGCCAGCAGCTTCGTGACTAGCGGAATAGATACGCAGTATTTT. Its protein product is CASSFVTSGIDTQYF.

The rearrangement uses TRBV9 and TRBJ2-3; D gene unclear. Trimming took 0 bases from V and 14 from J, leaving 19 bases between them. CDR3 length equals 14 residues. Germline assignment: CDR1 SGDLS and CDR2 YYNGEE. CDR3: CASSVAADPESLYF. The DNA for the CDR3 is TGTGCCAGCAGCGTAGCGGCAGATCCCGAGTCGTTGTATTTT.

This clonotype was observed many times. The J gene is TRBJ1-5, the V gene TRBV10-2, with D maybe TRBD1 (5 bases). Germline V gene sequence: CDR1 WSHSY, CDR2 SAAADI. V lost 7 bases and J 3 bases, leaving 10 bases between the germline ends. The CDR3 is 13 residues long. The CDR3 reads CASTAGSNQPQHF. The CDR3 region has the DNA TGCGCCAGCACGGCAGGGTCCAATCAGCCCCAGCATTTT.